A single sample gave rise to the 27 T cell receptor beta chains below, sequenced in a study of spatial heterogeneity in lung cancer. The study's findings and limits: Counts that tracked tumor mutation counts were those of expanded intratumoral alpha and beta TCRs.

TCRdb processed the 5' RACE reads anew with MiXCR; each CDR3 protein has one entry. The table lists about 5,700 distinct CDR3 sequences, around 15% of them singletons. As for time point: sample taken at primary tumor resection. No antigen is known for these receptors. The source material was lung tumor tissue, sampled at surgery. These receptors originate from a male donor with early-stage non-small cell lung cancer.

The rearrangement links TRBV6-5 to TRBJ1-2; the match to TRBD1 covers 8 bases. Germline V gives CDR1 MNHEY, CDR2 SVGAGI. Trimming took 5 bases from V and 11 from J; bases not matched to a gene: 10. This CDR3 is 13 amino acids long. CDR3 sequence: CASSPGGKAQYTF. CDR3 sequence (DNA): TGTGCCAGCAGTCCAGGGGGCAAGGCCCAATACACCTTC.

V and J are TRBV10-2 and TRBJ2-1; possibly TRBD2 for D (6 bases). Trimming pared 3 bases from V and 8 bases from J, leaving 11 bases between. The germline V gene encodes CDR1 WSHSY and CDR2 SAAADI. This CDR3 has 13 residues. The CDR3 spells CASSEPTSHEQFF. In DNA, the CDR3 is TGCGCCAGCAGTGAACCGACTAGTCATGAGCAGTTCTTC.

The genes are TRBV20-1 and TRBJ2-4; D gene uncertain. The CDR3 has 17 residues. V dropped 4 bases and J dropped 0 bases, with 19 bases sitting between them. Germline assignment: CDR1 DFQATT and CDR2 SNEGSKA (reference sequence). CDR3 region: CSAKPVVGLIAKNIQYF. DNA for the CDR3: TGCAGTGCTAAGCCCGTTGTTGGCCTAATAGCCAAAAACATTCAGTACTTC.

The chain has TRBV28 and TRBJ2-3; unclear D gene. Germline CDR1 and CDR2: MDHEN and SYDVKM. The CDR3 has 13 amino acids. V was pared by 4 bases and J by 7 bases, with 12 bases between. DNA for the CDR3: TGTGCCAGCAGTTCTCTTGGCCAGTATACGCAGTATTTT. This sequence encodes CASSSLGQYTQYF.

For this clonotype: This may stem from a read error, because a much larger clone lies one nucleotide away. The rearrangement links TRBV12-3 or TRBV12-4 to TRBJ1-1, with D uncertain. The length of the CDR3 is 13 residues. The CDR3 region has the DNA TGTGCCAACAGTTTGGGAGCCAACACTGAAGCTTTCTTT. Protein sequence: CANSLGANTEAFF.

This clonotype was seen more than once but under ten times. The chain couples TRBV7-6 to TRBJ1-2; D not resolved. Germline assignment: CDR1 SGHVS and CDR2 FNYEAQ. The CDR3 runs 14 residues. V lost 1 base and J 5 bases, leaving 11 bases between the germline ends. The CDR3 spells CASSLGTSVYGYTF. The CDR3 nucleotides are TGTGCCAGCAGCTTAGGGACGTCAGTTTATGGCTACACCTTC.

The chain is built from TRBV10-3 and TRBJ2-7, with 11 bases lining up with TRBD2. V dropped 6 bases and J dropped 1; count of bases not matched to a gene: 5. CDR3 length: 15 residues. Germline CDR1 and CDR2: ENHRY and SYGVKD. The CDR3 sequence: CAISLAGGRSYEQYF. The CDR3 DNA follows: TGTGCCATCAGCTTAGCGGGAGGGCGTTCCTACGAGCAGTACTTC.

The J gene is TRBJ1-5, the V gene TRBV7-2; 11 bases map to TRBD1. V was clipped by 5 bases and J by 6 bases; unmatched bases: 6. CDR1 and CDR2 from the germline V gene are SGHTA and FQGNSA. CDR3 length equals 15 residues. CDR3 in DNA: TGTGCCAGCAGCACGGGACAGGGGGATGGTCAGCCCCAGCATTTT. It encodes CASSTGQGDGQPQHF.

This clonotype was counted only a few times. This rearrangement joins TRBV12-3 or TRBV12-4 to TRBJ1-1, with 11 bases aligning to TRBD1. Trimming took 5 bases from V and 4 from J; bases not matched to a gene: 6. This CDR3 is 15 amino acids long. The CDR3 protein is CASSARTGGRTEAFF. In DNA form, the CDR3 reads TGTGCCAGCAGTGCCCGGACAGGGGGCCGCACTGAAGCTTTCTTT.

Points on this clonotype: This is likely a read error, given that the CDR3 carries no conserved phenylalanine or tryptophan at its end. This chain joins TRBV2 and TRBJ1-2; a weak D match, TRBD1 (5 bases). Trimming removed 5 bases at V and 3 bases at J, with 10 bases between. Per germline, CDR1 SNHLY and CDR2 FYNNEI. The CDR3 is 13 amino acids. The CDR3 region is CASSRQFDYGYTS. For the CDR3, the DNA is TGTGCCAGCAGTCGACAGTTTGACTATGGCTACACCTCC.

The CDR3 loop is CASSGTGRVTDTQYF. The CDR3 nucleotides are TGTGCCAGTAGTGGGACAGGTAGAGTGACAGATACGCAGTATTTT. V usage is TRBV19 and J usage is TRBJ2-3, with 8 bases aligning to TRBD1. The junction had 7 bases not matched to a gene; V was cut back by 5 bases and J by 3 bases. This CDR3 region has 15 residues. Germline CDR1 is LNHDA and CDR2 is SQIVND (reference sequence). Using reference TRBV19 and TRBJ2-3 for the parts outside the CDR3, the full variable domain is DGGITQSPKYLFRKEGQNVTLSCEQNLNHDAMYWYRQDPGQGLRLIYYSQIVNDFQKGDIAEGYSVSREKKESFPLTVTSAQKNPTAFYLCASSGTGRVTDTQYFGPGTRLTVL.

Many counts were recorded for this clonotype. V usage is TRBV6-2 or TRBV6-3 and J usage is TRBJ1-1, with D unresolved. CDR1 MNHEY and CDR2 SVGEGT come from the germline V gene. The ends were cut back, 5 bases at V and 0 bases at J, with 7 bases in the middle. The CDR3 runs to 13 residues. Here the CDR3 reads CASSQDMNTEAFF. The CDR3 nucleotides read TGTGCCAGCAGTCAAGACATGAACACTGAAGCTTTCTTT.

In this sample, this clonotype is medium-sized. J is TRBJ2-6 and V is TRBV4-3; TRBD1 might be the D (6 bases). CDR3 length: 16 residues. From germline, CDR1 is LGHNA and CDR2 YSLEER. Trimming removed 3 bases at V and 1 base at J, with 10 bases between. The CDR3: CASSQPTGSGANVLTF. CDR3 sequence (DNA): TGCGCCAGCAGCCAGCCAACAGGGTCTGGGGCCAACGTCCTGACTTTC.

The V gene is TRBV27, the J gene TRBJ1-1; TRBD1 might be the D (5 bases). This CDR3 is 15 amino acids long. Germline CDR1 reads MNHEY; CDR2 reads SMNVEV (reference sequence). V lost 5 bases and J 1 base, leaving 14 bases between the germline ends. CDR3 in amino acids: CASSKNLRENTEAFF. CDR3 DNA: TGTGCCAGCAGTAAAAATCTCAGGGAGAACACTGAAGCTTTCTTT.

By sample fraction, this clonotype is large. The V call is TRBV6-2 or TRBV6-3, the J call TRBJ2-7, with a possible D match to TRBD1 (5 bases). This CDR3 region has 12 residues. The V end was cut by 4 bases, the J end by 1 base, with 5 bases between. Germline-derived CDR1 and CDR2 are MNHEY and SVGEGT. DNA for the CDR3: TGTGCCAGCAGTTCAGGGTCCTACGAGCAGTACTTC. Its protein product is CASSSGSYEQYF.

This clonotype was counted a few times. The chain employs TRBV14 and TRBJ1-3; tentative D call: TRBD1 (5 bases). The CDR3 has 14 amino acids. From germline, CDR1 is SGHDN and CDR2 FVKESK. V was trimmed by 6 bases and J by 9 bases, leaving 18 bases between them. The chain's CDR3 is CASSQTREAITIYF. CDR3 nucleotides: TGTGCCAGCAGTCAAACCAGGGAGGCGATCACCATATATTTT.

This clonotype was counted many times. In nucleotides, the CDR3 is TGTGCCAGTAGTAAGCAGGGGGTTGGCGAGCCCCAGCATTTT. Its translation is CASSKQGVGEPQHF. The chain recombines TRBV19 with TRBJ1-5; 7 bases are a match to TRBD1. Germline CDR1 reads LNHDA; CDR2 reads SQIVND (reference sequence). With 4 bases clipped from V and 8 bases from J, the junction kept 8 bases outside the gene matches. This CDR3 has 14 residues.

This clonotype was counted only a few times. This sequence joins TRBV12-3 or TRBV12-4 and TRBJ1-5; no clear D gene. The CDR3 has 14 residues. Between the trimmed V and J ends, which lost 3 bases and 1 base, there was a span of 7 bases. CDR3 sequence reads: CASSLSASNQPQHF. CDR3 in DNA: TGTGCCAGCAGTTTGTCGGCGAGCAATCAGCCCCAGCATTTT.

The J gene is TRBJ1-5, the V gene TRBV5-1; no clear D gene. Germline V gives CDR1 SGHRS, CDR2 YFSETQ. V was trimmed by 4 bases and J by 6 bases, leaving 8 bases between them. The CDR3 is made up of 12 amino acids. The CDR3 loop is CASSPTGQPQHF. The CDR3 coding sequence is TGCGCCAGCAGCCCCACGGGTCAGCCCCAGCATTTT.

This clonotype occurred many times. J is TRBJ2-3 and V is TRBV5-1; D not resolved. The CDR3 length is 16 residues. V was pared by 2 bases and J by 2 bases, with 15 bases between. CDR1 SGHRS and CDR2 YFSETQ come from the germline V gene. For the CDR3, the DNA is TGCGCCAGCAGCTTCGGACCCCACCAATCCACAGATACGCAGTATTTT. Protein sequence: CASSFGPHQSTDTQYF.

The J gene is TRBJ1-3, the V gene TRBV6-5, with D unclear. The CDR3 has 14 amino acids. V lost 4 bases to trimming and J lost 0 bases, with 7 bases between them. CDR1 is MNHEY, CDR2 SVGAGI, per germline. The CDR3, as DNA: TGTGCCAGCAGTTCCCTGAGCTCTGGAAACACCATATATTTT. Its protein is CASSSLSSGNTIYF.

Comments on this clonotype: This could be a read error, since a much larger clone is one nucleotide away. This sequence joins TRBV12-5 and TRBJ2-7; D gene unclear. Trimming shortened V by 1 base and J by 6 bases, and 7 bases separated the two germline ends. Per germline, CDR1 LGHNT and CDR2 FRNRAP. This CDR3 contains 12 residues. DNA for the CDR3: TGTGCTAGTGGTTTGGCAACATCCGAGCAGTACTTC. Translating gives CASGLATSEQYF.

In this sample, this clonotype is medium-sized. The chain carries TRBV5-4 and TRBJ1-2; D call uncertain. Germline loops: CDR1 SGHNT, CDR2 YYREEE (reference sequence). The length of the CDR3 is 13 residues. Deletions cut 0 bases from V and 8 bases from J, with 11 bases between. The CDR3 loop is CASSLAAGGGYTF. The DNA of the CDR3 is TGTGCCAGCAGCTTGGCGGCAGGCGGAGGCTACACCTTC.

This clonotype is labeled as medium-sized. The rearrangement links TRBV9 to TRBJ2-2, with TRBD2 identical over 11 bases. The CDR3 contains 16 residues. Unmatched junction bases numbered 5, after V lost 4 bases and J lost 3 bases. From germline, CDR1 is SGDLS and CDR2 YYNGEE. The CDR3 loop is CASSIFSGRDTGELFF. The CDR3 bases are TGTGCCAGCAGCATCTTTAGCGGGAGGGACACCGGGGAGCTGTTTTTT.

By share, this clonotype counts as medium-sized. The chain employs TRBV5-1 and TRBJ2-7, with unresolved D. CDR1 SGHRS and CDR2 YFSETQ come from the germline V gene. This CDR3 has 13 residues. The germline V and J ends were trimmed by 0 bases and 2 bases, with 6 bases remaining between them. The DNA of the CDR3 is TGCGCCAGCAGCTTGGAGCCAGCCTACGAGCAGTACTTC. It yields the protein CASSLEPAYEQYF.

A few counts support this clonotype. The chain employs TRBV20-1 and TRBJ2-2; perhaps TRBD2 as D (5 bases). The CDR3 loop spans 14 amino acids. Looked up from germline, CDR1 is DFQATT and CDR2 is SNEGSKA (reference sequence). V was trimmed by 4 bases and J by 1 base, leaving 10 bases between them. The CDR3, as DNA: TGCAGTGCTACCTTTAGCGAGAACACCGGGGAGCTGTTTTTT. Translated, it gives CSATFSENTGELFF.

There are a few counts of this clonotype. The chain's CDR3 is CSASRGWGNTGELFF. In DNA, the CDR3 is TGCAGTGCTAGTAGAGGCTGGGGGAACACCGGGGAGCTGTTTTTT. The rearrangement links TRBV20-1 to TRBJ2-2; D gene unclear. Germline V gene data show CDR1 as DFQATT and CDR2 as SNEGSKA (reference sequence). The CDR3 has 15 amino acids. The ends were cut back, 3 bases at V and 1 base at J, with 12 bases in the middle.